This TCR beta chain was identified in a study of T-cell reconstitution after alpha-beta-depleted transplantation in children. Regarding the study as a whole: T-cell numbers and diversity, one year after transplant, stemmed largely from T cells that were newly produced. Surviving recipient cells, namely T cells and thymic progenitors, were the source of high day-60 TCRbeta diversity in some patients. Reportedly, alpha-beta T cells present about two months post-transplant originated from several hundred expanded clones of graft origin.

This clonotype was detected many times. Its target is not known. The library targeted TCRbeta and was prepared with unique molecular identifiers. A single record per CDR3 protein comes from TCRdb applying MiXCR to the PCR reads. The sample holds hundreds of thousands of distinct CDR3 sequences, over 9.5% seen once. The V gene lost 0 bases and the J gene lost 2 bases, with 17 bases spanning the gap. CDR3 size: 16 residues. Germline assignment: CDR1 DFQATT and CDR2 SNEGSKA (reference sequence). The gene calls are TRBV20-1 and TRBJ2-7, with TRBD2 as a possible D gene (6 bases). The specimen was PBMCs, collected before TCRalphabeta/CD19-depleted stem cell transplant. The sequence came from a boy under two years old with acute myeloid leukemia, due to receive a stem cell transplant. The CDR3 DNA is TGCAGTGCTAGAGATTTCGGTAGCGGCGCCCCCTACGAGCAGTACTTC. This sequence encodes CSARDFGSGAPYEQYF.